The clone carrying this TCR beta chain has more than one count but fewer than ten. The antigen is undetermined. These data belong to a study of T-cell memory formation after mild COVID-19. The CDR3 is made up of 15 amino acids. Germline CDR1 is SGHRS and CDR2 is YFSETQ. Trimming pared 4 bases from V and 7 bases from J, leaving 17 bases between. Findings and caveats of the study: Chiefly within CM and EM were the contracting CD4+ clones; CD8+ ones were within EMRA.

MiXCR was run by TCRdb on the 5' RACE reads, yielding one entry per CDR3 protein. The profile shows approximately 500,000 distinct CDR3 sequences, 20% to 25% of them singletons. The chain carries TRBV5-1 and TRBJ1-4; weak D call: TRBD1 (6 bases). Sequencing used PBMCs or a T cell subset sorted from them (not recorded which). This receptor was obtained from an adult woman who had mild COVID-19 (a few samples of this study predate the infection). Cell type and time point are not known. The chain's CDR3 is CASSTQGTSSEKLFF. In DNA, the CDR3 is TGCGCCAGCAGCACACAGGGTACGAGTAGTGAAAAACTGTTTTTT. Combining the CDR3 with reference TRBV5-1 and TRBJ1-4 gives the whole variable domain KAGVTQTPRYLIKTRGQQVTLSCSPISGHRSVSWYQQTPGQGLQFLFEYFSETQRNKGNFPGRFSGRQFSNSRSEMNVSTLELGDSALYLCASSTQGTSSEKLFFGSGTQLSVL.